What follows are 32 T cell receptor beta chains derived from one specimen sequenced in a study of OX40 agonist ivuxolimab in advanced cancers. TCRdb's copy holds only in-frame clones and misses some; the assay was immunoSEQ multiplex PCR. The sample holds about 130,000 clones, approximately 94% seen once. The sample here was CD4+ or CD8+ T cells sorted from blood, taken in a trial of the OX40 agonist ivuxolimab. Source of these receptors: an adult with an advanced solid tumor such as melanoma, head and neck, liver or kidney cancer.

V usage is TRBV29-1 and J usage is TRBJ2-1, with D uncertain. Trimming removed 5 bases at V and 4 bases at J, with 6 bases between. CDR1 is SQVTM and CDR2 is ANQGSEA in the germline V gene. The CDR3 consists of 11 residues. CDR3 in DNA: TGCAGCGTTCGCGGATACAATGAGCAGTTCTTC. Translating it yields CSVRGYNEQFF.

The chain carries TRBV6-5 and TRBJ2-7; possible D gene TRBD2, 6 bases. V lost 8 bases, J lost 3 bases, and 14 bases lay in between. CDR1 and CDR2 from the germline V gene are MNHEY and SVGAGI. This CDR3 comprises 13 residues. The CDR3 sequence: CASESGVRYEQYF. CDR3 coding DNA: TGTGCCAGCGAGTCGGGGGTTCGCTACGAGCAGTACTTC.

The genes are TRBV7-2 and TRBJ1-5; D perhaps matches TRBD1 (6 bases). The V end lost 0 bases, the J end lost 7 bases, and 13 bases lay between the germline ends. Germline V lookup: CDR1 SGHTA, CDR2 FQGNSA. This CDR3 has 15 residues. CDR3 DNA sequence: TGTGCCAGCAGCTTAGCAGTCAGGGACACCCAGCCCCAGCATTTT. Amino acids: CASSLAVRDTQPQHF.

This clone was picked up a small number of times. This chain joins TRBV5-1 and TRBJ2-5, with 7 bases that match TRBD1. This CDR3 is 15 amino acids long. CDR1 SGHRS and CDR2 YFSETQ come from the germline V gene. Unmatched junction bases numbered 8, after V lost 4 bases and J lost 2 bases. The chain's CDR3 is CASSPGQAEQETQYF. The DNA of the CDR3 is TGCGCCAGCAGCCCCGGACAGGCCGAACAAGAGACCCAGTACTTC.

The CDR3 reads CAISESRTGAETQYF. In nucleotides, the CDR3 is TGTGCCATCAGTGAGTCTCGGACAGGGGCAGAGACCCAGTACTTC. V usage is TRBV10-3 and J usage is TRBJ2-5, with 9 bases aligning to TRBD1. The germline gives CDR1 ENHRY, CDR2 SYGVKD. V lost 0 bases to trimming and J lost 4 bases; unmatched junction nucleotides: 3. The CDR3 has 15 residues.

The chain couples TRBV7-2 to TRBJ2-3, with D possibly TRBD2 on 5 matching bases. Germline values: CDR1 SGHTA, CDR2 FQGNSA. The CDR3 loop spans 13 amino acids. Trimming took off 2 bases at V and 6 bases at J, with 9 bases between the two ends. The CDR3, as DNA: TGTGCCAGCAGCTTAACCCCGGGGGATACGCAGTATTTT. Its translation: CASSLTPGDTQYF.

The chain links TRBV10-3 to TRBJ2-2; maybe TRBD2 (6 bases). The V end lost 0 bases, the J end lost 1 base, and 18 bases lay between the germline ends. The germline V gene has CDR1 ENHRY and CDR2 SYGVKD. The CDR3 is 19 residues long. The CDR3 DNA reads as TGTGCCATCAGTGAGTCCCCCCTCCGGGGGAATTTGAACACCGGGGAGCTGTTTTTT. Amino acid sequence: CAISESPLRGNLNTGELFF.

The genes are TRBV5-1 and TRBJ1-3; no definite D call. The germline V gene encodes CDR1 SGHRS and CDR2 YFSETQ. The V and J ends lost 2 bases and 3 bases respectively, with 6 bases between them. The CDR3 is 13 amino acids. CDR3 DNA: TGCGCCAGCAGCTTCGGCTTTGGAAACACCATATATTTT. This translates into CASSFGFGNTIYF.

The chain joins TRBV25-1 to TRBJ2-7, with D uncertain. This CDR3 spans 11 amino acids. The V end lost 3 bases, the J end lost 3 bases, and 3 bases lay between the germline ends. Germline CDR1 is MGHDK and CDR2 is SYGVNS. The CDR3 reads CASSDHYEQYF. CDR3 in DNA: TGTGCCAGCAGTGACCACTACGAGCAGTACTTC.

This clone showed up just once. This rearrangement joins TRBV9 to TRBJ2-3; maybe TRBD1 (5 bases). The V end was cut by 6 bases, the J end by 3 bases, with 20 bases between. The CDR3 sequence is 16 residues long. Germline CDR1 is SGDLS and CDR2 is YYNGEE. Here the CDR3 reads CASNPSIQGRTDTQYF. As DNA, the CDR3 is TGTGCCAGCAATCCCTCCATCCAGGGTCGGACAGATACGCAGTATTTT.

V and J are TRBV28 and TRBJ2-7, with 9 positions matching TRBD1. With 5 bases clipped from V and 0 bases from J, the junction kept 5 bases outside the gene matches. The CDR3 totals 15 residues. Germline assignment: CDR1 MDHEN and CDR2 SYDVKM. The CDR3 region has the DNA TGTGCCAGCAGTCATACAGGGGGCCTCTCCTACGAGCAGTACTTC. It is translated as CASSHTGGLSYEQYF.

This clone has just one count. The genes are TRBV29-1 and TRBJ2-1; D may be TRBD2 (6 bases). The V gene's germline CDR1 is SQVTM and CDR2 ANQGSEA. This CDR3 has 12 amino acids. The germline V and J ends were trimmed by 4 bases and 10 bases, with 14 bases remaining between them. The CDR3 bases are TGCAGCGTTGCCGTTCGGGGAGGCGAGCAGTTCTTC. Protein sequence: CSVAVRGGEQFF.

The chain combines TRBV7-8 with TRBJ2-5; 14 nucleotides align to TRBD2. Germline V CDR1 and CDR2: SGHVS, FQNEAQ. J lost 5 bases, V lost 2 bases, and 10 bases had no gene match. This CDR3 is 18 amino acids long. The CDR3 spells CASSLPIRLAGGRETQYF. DNA of the CDR3: TGTGCCAGCAGCTTACCTATTCGACTAGCGGGGGGGCGGGAGACCCAGTACTTC.

The gene calls are TRBV10-2 and TRBJ2-7; TRBD2 matches at 12 bases. The CDR3 consists of 14 residues. The V segment lost 2 bases and the J segment 7 bases; nucleotides outside the gene matches: 3. The germline V gene has CDR1 WSHSY and CDR2 SAAADI. The CDR3 bases are TGCGCCAGCAGTGAGGGACTAGCGGGGCGGGAGCAGTACTTC. Protein sequence: CASSEGLAGREQYF.

The CDR3: CASSLDPDRLARTQYF. As DNA, the CDR3 is TGCGCCAGCAGCTTGGATCCGGACAGGCTCGCACGGACCCAGTACTTC. The chain couples TRBV5-1 to TRBJ2-5, with 7 bases lining up with TRBD1. CDR3 size: 16 residues. Germline trimming cut 0 bases from V and 7 bases from J; bases unmatched to any gene: 12. From germline, CDR1 is SGHRS and CDR2 YFSETQ.

The chain has TRBV18 and TRBJ2-7, with 14 bases lining up with TRBD2. The CDR3 extends over 15 amino acids. CDR1 is KGHSH and CDR2 is LQKENI in the germline V gene. V lost 4 bases, J lost 7 bases, and 6 bases stayed unmatched. The CDR3 spells CASSRPGLAGEEQYF. The DNA for the CDR3 is TGTGCCAGCTCACGCCCGGGACTAGCGGGAGAAGAGCAGTACTTC.

This chain links TRBV4-1 with TRBJ1-1; 8 bases map to TRBD1. The CDR3 is 15 amino acids. Germline V lookup: CDR1 MGHRA, CDR2 YSYEKL. V was pared by 5 bases and J by 1 base, with 6 bases of the junction left unmatched. The CDR3 DNA reads TGCGCCAGCAGCTGGACAGGGAACAAGAACACTGAAGCTTTCTTT. As protein: CASSWTGNKNTEAFF.

The chain couples TRBV29-1 to TRBJ1-1, with D hard to call. Deletions cut 4 bases from V and 5 bases from J, with 14 bases between. There are 13 residues in the CDR3. Germline loops: CDR1 SQVTM, CDR2 ANQGSEA. The CDR3 spells CSVAGRHSTEAFF. CDR3 nucleotides: TGCAGCGTTGCGGGCAGGCACTCGACTGAAGCTTTCTTT.

As regards this clone: The sample has other DNA sequences that encode this CDR3 too. CDR3 DNA sequence: TGTGCCAGCAGTTACTCGAGAGGTCAGCCCCAGCATTTT. Its protein product is CASSYSRGQPQHF. The rearrangement joins TRBV6-5 to TRBJ1-5; unclear D gene. The ends were cut back, 0 bases at V and 6 bases at J, with 6 bases in the middle. Per germline, CDR1 MNHEY and CDR2 SVGAGI. CDR3 length: 13 residues.

This clone was seen only once. CDR3 nucleotides: TGTGCCAGCAGCCAAGATGAGGCAGGGGGTCGTTCTGGGGCCAACGTCCTGACTTTC. Encoded protein: CASSQDEAGGRSGANVLTF. V usage is TRBV4-2 and J usage is TRBJ2-6; 7 nucleotides match TRBD1. Germline CDR1 is LGHNA and CDR2 is YNFKEQ. The CDR3 spans 19 residues. Trimming at V came to 0 bases and at J to 1 base, leaving 9 bases not matched to a gene.

In regard to this clone: The junction departs from germline at one end; a sequencing error may be responsible. Other DNA sequences of this sample code for an identical CDR3. The chain has TRBV11-1 and TRBJ1-5, with 10 bases that match TRBD1. The CDR3 loop spans 15 amino acids. Looked up from germline, CDR1 is SGHAT and CDR2 is FQDESV (reference sequence). CDR3: CASSSGTGVNQPQHF. CDR3 nucleotide sequence: TGCGCCAGCAGCTCCGGGACAGGGGTCAATCAGCCCCAGCATTTT.

V is TRBV29-1 and J is TRBJ1-1; D is possibly TRBD1 (5 bases). This CDR3 comprises 12 residues. Germline V gives CDR1 SQVTM, CDR2 ANQGSEA. V was pared by 3 bases and J by 6 bases, with 11 bases between. CDR3 DNA sequence: TGCAGCGTTGATCGGGGAGGGGCTGAAGCTTTCTTT. Protein product: CSVDRGGAEAFF.

In DNA form, the CDR3 reads TGTGCCAGCAGCCCCCGGGTTTACGAGCAGTACTTC. Encoded protein: CASSPRVYEQYF. The rearrangement joins TRBV5-8 to TRBJ2-7; D unclear. The germline V and J ends were trimmed by 4 bases and 4 bases, with 9 bases remaining between them. The V gene's germline CDR1 is SGHTS and CDR2 YDEGEE. The CDR3 has 12 amino acids.

The CDR3: CASSLGLAGGDIAKNIQYF. CDR3 nucleotide sequence: TGCGCCAGCAGCTTGGGCCTAGCGGGGGGCGATATAGCCAAAAACATTCAGTACTTC. The chain combines TRBV5-1 with TRBJ2-4; 11 nucleotides match TRBD2. V was pared by 0 bases and J by 0 bases, with 8 bases of the junction left unmatched. The CDR3 loop spans 19 amino acids. Per the germline V gene, CDR1 is SGHRS and CDR2 is YFSETQ.

The chain employs TRBV7-9 and TRBJ2-3, with D uncertain. CDR1 and CDR2 (germline): SEHNR, FQNEAQ (reference sequence). This CDR3 region has 16 residues. Trimming removed 1 base from V and 2 bases from J, with 13 bases in between. CDR3 residues: CASSLGSGITTDTQYF. CDR3 coding DNA: TGTGCCAGCAGCTTAGGTAGTGGGATCACCACAGATACGCAGTATTTT.

The V and J genes are TRBV11-3 and TRBJ1-1; TRBD1 is a possible D gene (5 bases). V gave up 3 bases and J gave up 0 bases, with 8 bases separating them. CDR3 size: 14 residues. CDR1 and CDR2 (germline): SGHNT, YENEEA. CDR3 DNA: TGTGCCAGCAGCTTTGGGGGGTTGAACACTGAAGCTTTCTTT. Translation gives CASSFGGLNTEAFF.

The V call is TRBV18, the J call TRBJ2-1, with TRBD1 identical over 10 bases. The V gene's germline CDR1 is KGHSH and CDR2 LQKENI. The CDR3 totals 16 residues. The junction had 11 bases not matched to a gene; V was cut back by 3 bases and J by 9 bases. The DNA for the CDR3 is TGTGCCAGCTCACCCCCCGGGACAGGGGAACGTAGTGAGCAGTTCTTC. Its translation is CASSPPGTGERSEQFF.

This chain uses TRBV5-1 with TRBJ2-1; D is perhaps TRBD2 (5 bases). This CDR3 is built from 15 residues. V was cut by 8 bases and J by 0 bases, with 15 bases left in between. Germline values: CDR1 SGHRS, CDR2 YFSETQ. CDR3 sequence (DNA): TGCGCCAGTCGATCCAGCGGAAACTCCTACAATGAGCAGTTCTTC. This codes for CASRSSGNSYNEQFF.

The chain uses TRBV19 and TRBJ1-5, with 10 bases matching TRBD1. Germline assignment: CDR1 LNHDA and CDR2 SQIVND (reference sequence). The CDR3 has 15 residues. The V segment lost 5 bases and the J segment 4 bases; nucleotides outside the gene matches: 5. The CDR3 protein is CASSPDRGRNQPQHF. The CDR3 DNA follows: TGTGCCAGTAGTCCTGACAGGGGGCGGAATCAGCCCCAGCATTTT.

The V call is TRBV5-1, the J call TRBJ1-4, with D unresolved. This CDR3 comprises 16 residues. Trimming removed 0 bases from V and 8 bases from J, with 17 bases in between. CDR1 is SGHRS and CDR2 is YFSETQ in the germline V gene. The CDR3 is CASSLEGTTAREKLFF. CDR3 nucleotide sequence: TGCGCCAGCAGCTTGGAAGGTACAACAGCAAGAGAAAAACTGTTTTTT. Using reference TRBV5-1 and TRBJ1-4 for the parts outside the CDR3, the full variable domain is KAGVTQTPRYLIKTRGQQVTLSCSPISGHRSVSWYQQTPGQGLQFLFEYFSETQRNKGNFPGRFSGRQFSNSRSEMNVSTLELGDSALYLCASSLEGTTAREKLFFGSGTQLSVL.

The CDR3, as DNA: TGTGCCAGCAGTTACTCGCCGTTTCGGGGGGGCAATGAGCAGTTCTTC. Translating gives CASSYSPFRGGNEQFF. V gene TRBV6-5 combines with J gene TRBJ2-1; 8 nucleotides line up with TRBD2. CDR1 and CDR2 (germline): MNHEY, SVGAGI. This CDR3 has 16 amino acids. V lost 0 bases to trimming and J lost 6 bases; unmatched junction nucleotides: 7.

V gene TRBV7-6 combines with J gene TRBJ2-7; D unclear. Germline V gene data show CDR1 as SGHVS and CDR2 as FNYEAQ. The length of the CDR3 is 15 residues. The V end was cut by 1 base, the J end by 2 bases, with 12 bases between. The CDR3 protein is CASSLGVGLTYEQYF. The CDR3 nucleotides are TGTGCCAGCAGCTTAGGCGTAGGCCTCACCTACGAGCAGTACTTC.